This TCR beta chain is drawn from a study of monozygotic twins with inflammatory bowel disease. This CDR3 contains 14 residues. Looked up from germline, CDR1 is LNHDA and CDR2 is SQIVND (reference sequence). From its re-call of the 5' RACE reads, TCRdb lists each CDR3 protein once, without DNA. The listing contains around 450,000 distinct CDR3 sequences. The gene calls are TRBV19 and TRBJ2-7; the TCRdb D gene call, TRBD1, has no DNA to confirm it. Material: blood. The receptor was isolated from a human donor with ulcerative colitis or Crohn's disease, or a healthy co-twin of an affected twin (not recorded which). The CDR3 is CASSMGDRFYEQYF.